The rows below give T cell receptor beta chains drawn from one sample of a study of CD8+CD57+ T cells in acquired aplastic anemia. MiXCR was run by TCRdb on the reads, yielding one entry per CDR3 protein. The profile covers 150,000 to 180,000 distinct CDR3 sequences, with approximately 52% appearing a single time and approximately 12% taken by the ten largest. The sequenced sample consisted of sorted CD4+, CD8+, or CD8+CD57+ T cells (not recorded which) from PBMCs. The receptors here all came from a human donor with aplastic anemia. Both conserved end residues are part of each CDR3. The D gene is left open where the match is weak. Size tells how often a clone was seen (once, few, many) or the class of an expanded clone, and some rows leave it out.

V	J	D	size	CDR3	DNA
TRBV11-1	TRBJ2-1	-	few	CASSPGVVEDEQFF	TGTGCCAGCAGCCCGGGAGTCGTAGAGGATGAGCAGTTCTTC
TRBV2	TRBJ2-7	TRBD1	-	CASLQGALYEQYF	TGTGCCAGCCTCCAGGGGGCCCTCTACGAGCAGTACTTC
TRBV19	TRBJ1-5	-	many	CASGVGSNQPQHF	TGTGCCAGTGGCGTGGGTAGCAATCAGCCCCAGCATTTT
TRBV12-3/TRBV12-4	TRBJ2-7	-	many	CASSFGQDYEQYF	TGTGCCAGCAGTTTCGGGCAGGACTACGAGCAGTACTTC
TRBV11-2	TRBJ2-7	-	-	CASSLQRAVIPYEQYF	TGTGCCAGCAGCTTACAGAGGGCCGTAATTCCCTACGAGCAGTACTTC
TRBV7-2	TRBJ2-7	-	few	CASRLGSTYEQYF	TGTGCCAGCAGGTTGGGCAGTACCTACGAGCAGTACTTC
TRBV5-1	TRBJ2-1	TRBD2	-	CASSQRGGPYNEQFF	TGCGCCAGCAGCCAGCGGGGGGGCCCCTACAATGAGCAGTTCTTC
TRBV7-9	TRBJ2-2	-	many	CASSPRSGPTGELFF	TGTGCCAGCAGCCCCAGGTCGGGGCCCACCGGGGAGCTGTTTTTT
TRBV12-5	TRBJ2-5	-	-	CASGLVGYQETQYF	TGTGCTAGTGGTTTGGTAGGCTACCAAGAGACCCAGTACTTC
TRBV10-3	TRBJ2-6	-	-	CAISAGARGANVLTF	TGTGCCATCAGTGCAGGGGCGAGGGGGGCCAACGTCCTGACTTTC
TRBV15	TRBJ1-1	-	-	CATRGGAGSTEAFF	TGTGCCACCAGAGGGGGGGCAGGGAGCACTGAAGCTTTCTTT
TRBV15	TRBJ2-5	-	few	CATSGRGGGETQYF	TGTGCCACCAGCGGAAGGGGAGGTGGAGAGACCCAGTACTTC
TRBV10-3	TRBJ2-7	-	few	CAISDLTHEQYF	TGTGCCATCAGTGATTTAACCCACGAGCAGTACTTC
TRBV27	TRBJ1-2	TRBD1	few	CASKPLGTGEGYTF	TGTGCCAGCAAGCCCCTGGGGACAGGGGAAGGCTACACCTTC
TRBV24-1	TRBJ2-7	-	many	CATSDHSKAGRYF	TGTGCCACCAGTGACCATTCGAAGGCAGGAAGATACTTC
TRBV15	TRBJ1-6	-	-	CATSGGGKNSPLHF	TGTGCCACCAGCGGTGGGGGGAAGAATTCACCCCTCCACTTT